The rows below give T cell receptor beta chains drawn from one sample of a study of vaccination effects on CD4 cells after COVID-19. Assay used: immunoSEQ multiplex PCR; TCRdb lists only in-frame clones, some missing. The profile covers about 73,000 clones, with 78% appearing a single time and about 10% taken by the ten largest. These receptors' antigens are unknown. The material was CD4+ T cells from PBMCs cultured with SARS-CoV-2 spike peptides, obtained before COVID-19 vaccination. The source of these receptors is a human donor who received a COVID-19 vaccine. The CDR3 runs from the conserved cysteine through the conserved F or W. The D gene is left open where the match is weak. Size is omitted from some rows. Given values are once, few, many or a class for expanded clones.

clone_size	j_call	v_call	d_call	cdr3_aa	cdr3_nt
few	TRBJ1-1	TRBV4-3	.	CASSQVRNTEAFF	TGCGCCAGCAGCCAAGTCAGGAACACTGAAGCTTTCTTT
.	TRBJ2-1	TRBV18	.	CASSPPSIGLGEQFF	TGTGCCAGCTCACCTCCTAGTATTGGGCTCGGTGAGCAGTTCTTC
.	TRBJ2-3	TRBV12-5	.	CASAPGTYTDTQYF	TGTGCTAGTGCCCCTGGGACCTACACAGATACGCAGTATTTT
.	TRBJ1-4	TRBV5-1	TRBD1	CASALGTEGEKLFF	TGCGCCAGCGCATTAGGGACAGAGGGTGAAAAACTGTTTTTT
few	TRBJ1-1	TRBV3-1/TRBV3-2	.	CASSQVISNTEAFF	TGTGCCAGCAGCCAAGTAATATCGAACACTGAAGCTTTCTTT
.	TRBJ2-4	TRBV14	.	CASSPVGAKNIQYF	TGTGCCAGCAGCCCCGTGGGAGCCAAAAACATTCAGTACTTC
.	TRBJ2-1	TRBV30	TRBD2	CAWSVAGGLRNEQFF	TGTGCCTGGAGTGTCGCGGGGGGGCTCCGCAATGAGCAGTTCTTC
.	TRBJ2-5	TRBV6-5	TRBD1	CASYPGTGFGETQYF	TGTGCCAGCTATCCCGGGACAGGGTTCGGAGAGACCCAGTACTTC
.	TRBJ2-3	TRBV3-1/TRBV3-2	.	CASSQDYLVADTQYF	TGTGCCAGCAGCCAAGATTACCTGGTCGCAGATACGCAGTATTTT
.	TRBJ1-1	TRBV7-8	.	CASSAHLNTEAFF	TGTGCCAGCAGCGCACACCTGAACACTGAAGCTTTCTTT
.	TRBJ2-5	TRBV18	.	CASSPLTDVLETQYF	TGTGCCAGCTCACCACTCACGGACGTACTAGAGACCCAGTACTTC
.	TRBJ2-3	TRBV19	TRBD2	CASSIYSGGRTDTQYF	TGTGCCAGTAGTATCTATAGCGGGGGCCGCACAGATACGCAGTATTTT
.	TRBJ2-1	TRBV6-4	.	CASSDSPGDEQFF	TGTGCCAGCAGTGACTCCCCCGGGGATGAGCAGTTCTTC
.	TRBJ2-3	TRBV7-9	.	CASSLGESQYF	TGTGCCAGCAGCTTGGGGGAATCGCAGTATTTT
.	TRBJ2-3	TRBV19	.	CASILGFLRRSETTSTDTQYF	TGTGCCAGTATCCTGGGTTTTTTGAGGAGGTCGGAGACTACTAGCACAGATACGCAGTATTTT
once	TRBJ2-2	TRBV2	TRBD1	CASSWDRGGFTGELFF	TGTGCCAGCAGTTGGGACAGGGGGGGATTCACCGGGGAGCTGTTTTTT
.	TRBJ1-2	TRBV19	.	CASSIGSGNYGYTF	TGTGCCAGTAGTATAGGGTCAGGGAATTATGGTTACACCTTC
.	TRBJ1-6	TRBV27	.	CASSVTQGLSPLHF	TGTGCCAGCAGTGTAACCCAGGGTTTGTCACCCCTCCACTTT
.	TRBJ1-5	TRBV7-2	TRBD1	CASSRQGDQPQHF	TGTGCCAGCAGCCGACAGGGCGATCAGCCCCAGCATTTT
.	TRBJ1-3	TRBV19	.	CASSPGGNTIYF	TGTGCCAGTAGTCCGGGCGGAAACACCATATATTTT